The next 2 T cell receptor beta chains were all read from a single sample in a study of neoadjuvant anti-PD-1 for oral cavity cancer. Using immunoSEQ multiplex PCR, the repertoire was profiled, and TCRdb retains in-frame clones only, with some absent. The table includes 30,000 to 40,000 clones, approximately 90% detected once. Material: PBMCs, obtained before nivolumab (anti-PD-1) treatment. Receptors were obtained from a person aged 35 to 85 with oral cavity squamous cell carcinoma.

The CDR3 DNA is TGTGCCAGCAGCGCTTTGGACCGAACTGAAGCTTTCTTT. Translating it yields CASSALDRTEAFF. The V call is TRBV7-2, the J call TRBJ1-1, with no clear D. With 5 bases removed from V and 5 bases from J, the gap between germline ends came to 12 bases. Germline V gene lookup returns CDR1 SGHTA and CDR2 FQGNSA. The CDR3 has 13 residues.

The chain combines TRBV11-3 with TRBJ2-5, with D perhaps matching TRBD2 (6 bases). The CDR3 sequence is 14 residues long. Germline V gene lookup returns CDR1 SGHNT and CDR2 YENEEA. V shed 5 bases and J shed 4 bases, with 14 bases lying between them. The CDR3 DNA follows: TGTGCCAGCAGCCTGTCGCGGGGTACAGAGACCCAGTACTTC. Its protein product is CASSLSRGTETQYF.